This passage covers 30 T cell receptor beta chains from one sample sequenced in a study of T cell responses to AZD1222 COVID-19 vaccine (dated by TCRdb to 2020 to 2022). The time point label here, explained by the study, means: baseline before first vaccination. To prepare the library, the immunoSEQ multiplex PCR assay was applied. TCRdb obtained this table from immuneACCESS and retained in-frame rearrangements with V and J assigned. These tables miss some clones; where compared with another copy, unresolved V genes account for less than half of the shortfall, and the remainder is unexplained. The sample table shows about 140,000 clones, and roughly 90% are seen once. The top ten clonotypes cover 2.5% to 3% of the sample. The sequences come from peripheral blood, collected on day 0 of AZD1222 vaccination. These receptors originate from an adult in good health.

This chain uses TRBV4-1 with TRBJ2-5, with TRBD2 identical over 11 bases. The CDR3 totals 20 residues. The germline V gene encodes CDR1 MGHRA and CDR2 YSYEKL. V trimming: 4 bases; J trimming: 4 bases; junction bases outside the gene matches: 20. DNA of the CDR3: TGCGCCAGCAGCCTCTTCTGGGGGCGGGTACTAGCGGGAGACAGAGAGACCCAGTACTTC. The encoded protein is CASSLFWGRVLAGDRETQYF.

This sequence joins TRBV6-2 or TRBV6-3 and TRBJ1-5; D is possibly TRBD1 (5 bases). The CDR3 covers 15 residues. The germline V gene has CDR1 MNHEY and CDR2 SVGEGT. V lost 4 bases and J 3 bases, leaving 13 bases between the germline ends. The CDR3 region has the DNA TGTGCCAGCAGTTGGGGACTGTCGGCCAATCAGCCCCAGCATTTT. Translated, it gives CASSWGLSANQPQHF.

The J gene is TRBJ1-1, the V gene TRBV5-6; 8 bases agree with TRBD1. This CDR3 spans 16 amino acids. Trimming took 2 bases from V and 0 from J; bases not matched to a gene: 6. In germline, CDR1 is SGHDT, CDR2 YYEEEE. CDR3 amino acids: CASSFRTGLVNTEAFF. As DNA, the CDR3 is TGTGCCAGCAGCTTTCGGACAGGGTTGGTGAACACTGAAGCTTTCTTT.

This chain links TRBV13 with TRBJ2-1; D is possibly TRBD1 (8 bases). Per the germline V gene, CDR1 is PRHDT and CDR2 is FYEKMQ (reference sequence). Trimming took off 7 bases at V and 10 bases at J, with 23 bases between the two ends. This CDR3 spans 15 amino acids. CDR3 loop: CASNEGGTGSREQFF. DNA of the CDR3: TGTGCCAGCAACGAGGGAGGGACAGGTTCCAGGGAGCAGTTCTTC.

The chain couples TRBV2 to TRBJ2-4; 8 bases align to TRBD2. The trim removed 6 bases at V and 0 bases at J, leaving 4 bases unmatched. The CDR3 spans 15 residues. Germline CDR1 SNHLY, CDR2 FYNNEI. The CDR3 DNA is TGTGCCAGCAGCCTAGCGGGTGTAGCCAAAAACATTCAGTACTTC. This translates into CASSLAGVAKNIQYF.

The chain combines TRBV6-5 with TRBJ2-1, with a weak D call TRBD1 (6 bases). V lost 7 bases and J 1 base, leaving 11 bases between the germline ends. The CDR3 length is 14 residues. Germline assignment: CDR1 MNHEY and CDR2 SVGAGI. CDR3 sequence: CASKPDSSYNEQFF. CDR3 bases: TGTGCCAGCAAACCGGACAGTTCCTACAATGAGCAGTTCTTC.

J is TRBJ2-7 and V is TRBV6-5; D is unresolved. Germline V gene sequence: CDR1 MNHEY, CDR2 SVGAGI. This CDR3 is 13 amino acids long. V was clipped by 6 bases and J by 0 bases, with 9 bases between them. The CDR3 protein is CASSGTLSYEQYF. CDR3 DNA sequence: TGTGCCAGCAGCGGTACCCTCTCCTACGAGCAGTACTTC.

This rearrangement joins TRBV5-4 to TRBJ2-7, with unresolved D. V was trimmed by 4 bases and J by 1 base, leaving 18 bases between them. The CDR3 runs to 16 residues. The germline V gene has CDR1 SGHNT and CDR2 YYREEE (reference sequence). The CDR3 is CASSGEGTGKSYEQYF. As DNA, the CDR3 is TGTGCCAGCAGCGGGGAAGGTACGGGCAAATCCTACGAGCAGTACTTC.

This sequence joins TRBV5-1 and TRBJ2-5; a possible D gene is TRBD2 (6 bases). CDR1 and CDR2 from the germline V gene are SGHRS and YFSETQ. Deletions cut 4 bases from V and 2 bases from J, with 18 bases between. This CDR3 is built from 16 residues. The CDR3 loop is CASSLTRAGIQETQYF. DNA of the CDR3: TGCGCCAGCAGCCTGACTAGGGCGGGGATACAAGAGACCCAGTACTTC.

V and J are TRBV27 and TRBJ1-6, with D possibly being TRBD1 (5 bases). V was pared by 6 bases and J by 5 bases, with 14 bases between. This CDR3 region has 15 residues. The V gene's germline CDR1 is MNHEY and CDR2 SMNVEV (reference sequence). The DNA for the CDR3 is TGTGCCAGCAGCCCCAAGGGACCGGATAATTCACCCCTCCACTTT. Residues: CASSPKGPDNSPLHF.

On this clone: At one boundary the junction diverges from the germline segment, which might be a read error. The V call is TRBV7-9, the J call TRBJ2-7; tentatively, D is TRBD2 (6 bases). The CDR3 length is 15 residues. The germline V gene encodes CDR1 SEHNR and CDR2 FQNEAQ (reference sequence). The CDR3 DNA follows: TGTGCCAGCAGTTTAGCGGAGGGCAGGGCTTACGAGCAGTACTTC. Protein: CASSLAEGRAYEQYF.

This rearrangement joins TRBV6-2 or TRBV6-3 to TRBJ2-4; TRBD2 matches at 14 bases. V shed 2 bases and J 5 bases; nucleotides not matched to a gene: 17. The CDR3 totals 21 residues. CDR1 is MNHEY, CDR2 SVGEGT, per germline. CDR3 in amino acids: CASSYGIGRLAGGPGQNIQYF. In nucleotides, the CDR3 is TGTGCCAGCAGTTACGGGATAGGGAGACTAGCGGGGGGGCCTGGTCAAAACATTCAGTACTTC.

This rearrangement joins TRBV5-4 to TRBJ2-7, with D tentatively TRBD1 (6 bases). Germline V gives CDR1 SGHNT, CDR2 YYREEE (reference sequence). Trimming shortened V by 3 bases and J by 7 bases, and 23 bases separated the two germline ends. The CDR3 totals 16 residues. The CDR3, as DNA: TGTGCCAGCAGCTCAGGACAGTCTCTATCCTTTTGGGAGCAGTACTTC. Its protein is CASSSGQSLSFWEQYF. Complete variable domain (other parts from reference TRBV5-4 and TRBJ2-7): ETGVTQSPTHLIKTRGQQVTLRCSSQSGHNTVSWYQQALGQGPQFIFQYYREEENGRGNFPPRFSGLQFPNYSSELNVNALELDDSALYLCASSSGQSLSFWEQYFGPGTRLTVT.

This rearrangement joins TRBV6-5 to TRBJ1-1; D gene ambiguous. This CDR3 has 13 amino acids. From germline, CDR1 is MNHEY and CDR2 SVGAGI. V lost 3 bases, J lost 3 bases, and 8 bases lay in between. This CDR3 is CASSYNGDTEAFF. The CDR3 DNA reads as TGTGCCAGCAGTTATAATGGAGACACTGAAGCTTTCTTT.

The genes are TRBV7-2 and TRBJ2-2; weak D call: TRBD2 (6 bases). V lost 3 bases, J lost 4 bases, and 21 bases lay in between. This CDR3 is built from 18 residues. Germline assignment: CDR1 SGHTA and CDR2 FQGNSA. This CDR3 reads CASSFRGLAMESTGELFF. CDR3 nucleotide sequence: TGTGCCAGCAGCTTCAGAGGGCTAGCGATGGAGAGCACCGGGGAGCTGTTTTTT.

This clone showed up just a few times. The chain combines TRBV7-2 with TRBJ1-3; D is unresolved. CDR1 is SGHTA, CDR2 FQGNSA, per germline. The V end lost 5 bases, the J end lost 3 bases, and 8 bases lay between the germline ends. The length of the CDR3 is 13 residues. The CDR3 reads CASSQNLGNTIYF. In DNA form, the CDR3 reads TGTGCCAGCAGCCAGAACCTTGGAAACACCATATATTTT.

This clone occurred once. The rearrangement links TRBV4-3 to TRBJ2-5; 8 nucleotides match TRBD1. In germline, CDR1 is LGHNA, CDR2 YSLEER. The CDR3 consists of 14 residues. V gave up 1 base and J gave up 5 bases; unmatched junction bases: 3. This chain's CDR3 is CASSQAGGRETQYF. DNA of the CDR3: TGCGCCAGCAGCCAAGCAGGGGGCCGGGAGACCCAGTACTTC.

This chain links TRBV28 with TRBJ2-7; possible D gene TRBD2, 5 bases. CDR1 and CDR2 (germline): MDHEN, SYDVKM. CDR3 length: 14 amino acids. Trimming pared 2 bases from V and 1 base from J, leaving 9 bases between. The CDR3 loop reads CASSLAGGSYEQYF. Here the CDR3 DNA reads TGTGCCAGCAGTTTAGCGGGCGGATCCTACGAGCAGTACTTC.

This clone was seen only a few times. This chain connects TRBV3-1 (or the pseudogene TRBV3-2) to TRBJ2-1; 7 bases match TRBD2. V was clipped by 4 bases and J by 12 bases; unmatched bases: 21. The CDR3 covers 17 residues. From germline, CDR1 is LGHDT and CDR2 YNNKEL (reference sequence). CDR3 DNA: TGTGCCAGCAGCCCGACCCCCATTGGCGGGAGATTAATCGGGCAGTTCTTC. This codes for CASSPTPIGGRLIGQFF.

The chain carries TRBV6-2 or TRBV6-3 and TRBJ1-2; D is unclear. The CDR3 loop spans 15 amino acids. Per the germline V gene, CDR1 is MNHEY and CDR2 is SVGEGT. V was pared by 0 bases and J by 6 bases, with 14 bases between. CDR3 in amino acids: CASSYSMGYGNGYTF. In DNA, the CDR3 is TGTGCCAGCAGTTACTCGATGGGATATGGGAATGGCTACACCTTC.

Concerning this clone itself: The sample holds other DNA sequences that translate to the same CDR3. The CDR3 region has the DNA TGTGCCAGCAGCGTAGGGCTCACAGATACGCAGTATTTT. It is translated as CASSVGLTDTQYF. The V call is TRBV9, the J call TRBJ2-3; the D is unclear. There are 13 residues in the CDR3. CDR1 is SGDLS and CDR2 is YYNGEE in the germline V gene. Trimming pared 0 bases from V and 2 bases from J, leaving 4 bases between.

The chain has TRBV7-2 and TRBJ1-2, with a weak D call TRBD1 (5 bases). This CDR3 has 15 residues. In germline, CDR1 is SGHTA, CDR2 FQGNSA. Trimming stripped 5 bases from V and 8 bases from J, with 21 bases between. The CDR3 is CASSKSGQGITGYTF. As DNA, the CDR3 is TGTGCCAGCAGCAAATCGGGGCAGGGCATAACAGGCTACACCTTC.

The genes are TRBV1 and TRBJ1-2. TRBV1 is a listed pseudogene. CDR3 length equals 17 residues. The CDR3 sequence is CTSPVRCGDRANYGYTF. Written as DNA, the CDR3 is TGCACCAGCCCGGTCCGCTGCGGGGATAGAGCTAACTATGGCTACACCTTC.

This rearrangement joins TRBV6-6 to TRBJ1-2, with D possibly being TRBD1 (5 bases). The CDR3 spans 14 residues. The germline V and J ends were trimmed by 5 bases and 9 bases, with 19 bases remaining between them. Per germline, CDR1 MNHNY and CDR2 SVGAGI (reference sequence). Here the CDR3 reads CASSPAQTGGSYTF. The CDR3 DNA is TGTGCCAGCAGTCCAGCACAGACTGGGGGGAGCTACACCTTC.

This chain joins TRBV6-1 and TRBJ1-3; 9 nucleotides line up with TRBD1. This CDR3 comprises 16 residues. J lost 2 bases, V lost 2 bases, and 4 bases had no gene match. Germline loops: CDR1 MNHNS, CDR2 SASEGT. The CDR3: CASSELTGGTGNTIYF. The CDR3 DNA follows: TGTGCCAGCAGTGAACTGACAGGGGGAACTGGAAACACCATATATTTT.

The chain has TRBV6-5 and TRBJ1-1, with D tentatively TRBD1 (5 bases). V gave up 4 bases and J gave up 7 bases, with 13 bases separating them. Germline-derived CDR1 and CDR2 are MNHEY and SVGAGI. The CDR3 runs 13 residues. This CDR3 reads CASSLGRFGEAFF. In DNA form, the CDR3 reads TGTGCCAGCAGTTTGGGACGCTTTGGTGAAGCTTTCTTT.

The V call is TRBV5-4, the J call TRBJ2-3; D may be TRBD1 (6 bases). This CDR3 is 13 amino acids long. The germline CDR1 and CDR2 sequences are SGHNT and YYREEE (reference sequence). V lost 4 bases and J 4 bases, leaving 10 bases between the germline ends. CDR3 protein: CASSPAGADTQYF. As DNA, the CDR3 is TGTGCCAGCAGCCCCGCAGGGGCAGATACGCAGTATTTT.

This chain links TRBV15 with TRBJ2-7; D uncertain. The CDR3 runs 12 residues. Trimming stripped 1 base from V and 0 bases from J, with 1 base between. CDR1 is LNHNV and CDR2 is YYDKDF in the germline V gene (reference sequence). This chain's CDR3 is CATSRGSYEQYF. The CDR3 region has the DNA TGTGCCACCAGCAGAGGCTCCTACGAGCAGTACTTC.

CDR3 DNA: TGCGCCAGCAGTGGGTCTGGACTTGCAAGAGGGGAGCTGTTTTTT. This codes for CASSGSGLARGELFF. This chain links TRBV10-2 with TRBJ2-2, with D possibly matching TRBD2 (5 bases). The CDR3 consists of 15 residues. Germline lookup yields CDR1 WSHSY and CDR2 SAAADI. V lost 4 bases and J lost 8, with 17 bases in between.

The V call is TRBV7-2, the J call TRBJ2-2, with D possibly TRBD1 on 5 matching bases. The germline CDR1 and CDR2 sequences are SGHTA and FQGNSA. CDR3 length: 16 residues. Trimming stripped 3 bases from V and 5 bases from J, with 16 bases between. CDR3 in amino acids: CASSFRSRTSTGELFF. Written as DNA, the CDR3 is TGTGCCAGCAGCTTCCGCTCGAGGACAAGTACCGGGGAGCTGTTTTTT.